The source of this TCR beta chain is a study of blood T cell repertoires in COVID-19. About the study: Sites in the United States, Italy and Spain provided acute and convalescent COVID-19 samples. PBMCs, B-cell-depleted T cells, or T cells provided the cDNA or gDNA that made up the material.

In this sample, this clone turned up a few times. With 3 bases removed from V and 2 bases from J, the gap between germline ends came to 11 bases. This CDR3 is 15 amino acids long. Germline values: CDR1 PRHDT, CDR2 FYEKMQ (reference sequence). In the authors' methods: Researchers report that nucleated cell counts were estimated from reference gene primer amplification. The protocol was immunoSEQ multiplex PCR, while the TCRdb copy is restricted to in-frame clones and leaves out a portion. V, J and clone size reflect that table, while D and trimming were determined from the DNA. The sample lists about 52,000 clones; roughly 84% were seen once.

The rearrangement links TRBV13 to TRBJ1-3; D call uncertain. This TCR came from a human donor with active COVID-19. The donor label of this sample is uncertain. The sequencing sample was made of peripheral blood. Here the CDR3 reads CASSFKIRAGNTIYF. The CDR3 bases are TGTGCCAGCAGCTTTAAGATTCGGGCTGGAAACACCATATATTTT.